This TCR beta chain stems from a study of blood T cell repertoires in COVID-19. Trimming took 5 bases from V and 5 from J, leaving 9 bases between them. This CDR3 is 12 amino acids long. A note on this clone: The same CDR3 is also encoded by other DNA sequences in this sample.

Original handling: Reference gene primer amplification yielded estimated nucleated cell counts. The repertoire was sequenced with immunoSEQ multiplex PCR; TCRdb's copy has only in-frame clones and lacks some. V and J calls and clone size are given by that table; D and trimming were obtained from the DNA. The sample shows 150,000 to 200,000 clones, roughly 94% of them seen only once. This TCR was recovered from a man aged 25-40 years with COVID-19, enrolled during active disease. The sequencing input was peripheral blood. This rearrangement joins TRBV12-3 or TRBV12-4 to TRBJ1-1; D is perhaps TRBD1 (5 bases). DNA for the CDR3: TGTGCCAGCAGTCGGGGGGGTACTGAAGCTTTCTTT. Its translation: CASSRGGTEAFF.